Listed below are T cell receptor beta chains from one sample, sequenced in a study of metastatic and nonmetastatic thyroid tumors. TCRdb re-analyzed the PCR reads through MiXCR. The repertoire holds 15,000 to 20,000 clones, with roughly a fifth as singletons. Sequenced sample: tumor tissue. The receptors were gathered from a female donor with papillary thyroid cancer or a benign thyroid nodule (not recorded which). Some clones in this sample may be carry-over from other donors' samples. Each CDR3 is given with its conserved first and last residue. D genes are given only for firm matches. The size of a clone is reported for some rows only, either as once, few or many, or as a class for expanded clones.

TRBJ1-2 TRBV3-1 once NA CASSHGYGYTF TGTGCCAGCAGCCACGGTTATGGCTACACCTTC
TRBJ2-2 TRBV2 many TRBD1 CASSGNRGGELFF TGTGCCAGCAGTGGCAACAGGGGGGGGGAGCTGTTTTTT
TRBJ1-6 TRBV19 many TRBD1 CASSPSYLLGQGGESPLHF TGTGCCAGTAGTCCCTCCTATCTTCTCGGACAGGGGGGAGAATCACCCCTCCACTTT
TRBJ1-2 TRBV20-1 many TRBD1 CSGPNWDRRGGYTF TGCAGTGGTCCGAATTGGGACAGGCGTGGGGGCTACACCTTC
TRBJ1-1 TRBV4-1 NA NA CASSQSAAAAAEAFF TGCGCCAGCAGCCAATCTGCGGCAGCCGCGGCTGAAGCTTTCTTT
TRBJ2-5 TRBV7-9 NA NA CASRGAGAKYQETQYF TGTGCCAGCAGGGGTGCCGGGGCCAAGTACCAAGAGACCCAGTACTTC
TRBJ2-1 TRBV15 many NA CATSRDPGKNEQFF TGTGCCACCAGCAGAGACCCAGGGAAGAATGAGCAGTTCTTC
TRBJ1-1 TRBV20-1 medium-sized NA CSARVDRNTEAFF TGCAGTGCTAGAGTGGACAGGAACACTGAAGCTTTCTTT
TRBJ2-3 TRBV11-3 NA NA CASTPGLGSDTQYF TGTGCCAGCACCCCGGGACTGGGGTCAGATACGCAGTATTTT
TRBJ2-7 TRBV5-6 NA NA CASSYGTGLSSYEQYF TGTGCCAGCAGCTACGGCACGGGTCTGAGCTCCTACGAGCAGTACTTC
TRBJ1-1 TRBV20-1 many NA CSARDMYTEAFF TGCAGTGCTAGAGATATGTACACTGAAGCTTTCTTT
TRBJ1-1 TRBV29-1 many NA CSATDLRTEAFF TGCAGCGCCACGGACCTGCGGACTGAAGCTTTCTTT
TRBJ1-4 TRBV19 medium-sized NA CASSIRGGEKLFF TGTGCCAGTAGTATCAGGGGAGGAGAAAAACTGTTTTTT
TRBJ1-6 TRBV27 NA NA CASSLRRVSSPLHF TGTGCCAGCAGTTTGAGGAGGGTTAGTTCACCCCTCCACTTT
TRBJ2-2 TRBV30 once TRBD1 CAWTRGGRTGELFF TGTGCCTGGACCCGAGGGGGCAGAACCGGGGAGCTGTTTTTT
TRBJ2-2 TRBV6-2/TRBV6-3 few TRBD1 CASSYPRTGGTGELFF TGTGCCAGCAGTTACCCTCGGACAGGGGGAACCGGGGAGCTGTTTTTT
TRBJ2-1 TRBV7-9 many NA CASSQPGFGSYNEQFF TGTGCCAGCAGCCAGCCTGGTTTTGGTTCCTACAATGAGCAGTTCTTC
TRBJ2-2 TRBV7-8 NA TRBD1 CASRDRENTGELFF TGTGCCAGCAGGGACAGGGAGAACACCGGGGAGCTGTTTTTT
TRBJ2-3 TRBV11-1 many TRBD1 CASQKGATQYF TGTGCCAGCCAAAAGGGGGCAACGCAGTATTTT
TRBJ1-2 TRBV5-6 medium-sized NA CASSLAGVLNYGYTF TGTGCCAGCAGCTTGGCAGGGGTATTGAACTATGGCTACACCTTC
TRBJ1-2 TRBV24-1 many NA CATSDTPKGYGYTF TGTGCCACCAGTGATACTCCCAAGGGGTATGGCTACACCTTC
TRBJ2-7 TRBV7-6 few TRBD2 CAIKRGGEQYF TGTGCCATTAAACGGGGGGGCGAGCAGTACTTC